The source of this TCR beta chain is a study of naive CD8 T cells in extremely preterm neonates. Study-wide points: CDR3 nucleotide sharing was 2.7% in preterm, roughly 0.44% term, around 0.03% children, about 0.01% adults. Compared with older groups, preterm CDR3s were shorter, with fewer N additions and less trimming. Compared with all age groups, preterm neonates showed less repertoire richness.

The germline V gene encodes CDR1 GTSNPN and CDR2 SVGIG (reference sequence). V shed 5 bases and J shed 5 bases, with 10 bases lying between them. The CDR3 is made up of 13 amino acids. Preterm samples came from extremely preterm deliveries at about 22-29 weeks. Mothers with known HIV infection were excluded. Sorted cells: live naive CD8+ T cells, CD45RA+CCR7+, Annexin V-negative. As for this clone: Its cognate antigen is unknown.

Only in-frame clones appear in the TCRdb table, and some are missing; sequencing was by immunoSEQ multiplex PCR. The sample includes tens of thousands of clones, approximately 88% of them seen just once. V gene TRBV30 combines with J gene TRBJ1-6; D unresolved. The sequenced material came from naive CD8+ T cells from cord blood. This TCR derives from a boy who was born preterm. CDR3 in DNA: TGTGCCTGGGAGAGACGGAATAATTCACCCCTCCACTTT. Its protein product is CAWERRNNSPLHF.